These 11 T cell receptor beta chains share one sample of origin, sequenced in a study of T cell responses to AZD1222 COVID-19 vaccine. Repertoires were generated with immunoSEQ multiplex PCR, while TCRdb's copy carries only in-frame clones and drops some. The sample holds roughly 150,000 clones, over 85% seen once. The sample here was peripheral blood, taken 28 days after the second AZD1222 dose. These receptors came from an adult who received the AZD1222 COVID-19 vaccine.

The chain is built from TRBV19 and TRBJ2-6; D remains unclear. Germline V lookup: CDR1 LNHDA, CDR2 SQIVND (reference sequence). CDR3 length equals 21 residues. V was clipped by 1 base and J by 4 bases, with 26 bases between them. The CDR3 sequence is CASSIASYQRLRSWGANVLTF. CDR3 sequence (DNA): TGTGCCAGTAGTATAGCTAGTTACCAACGTCTCCGGAGTTGGGGGGCCAACGTCCTGACTTTC. Variable domain in full (rest from reference TRBV19 and TRBJ2-6): DGGITQSPKYLFRKEGQNVTLSCEQNLNHDAMYWYRQDPGQGLRLIYYSQIVNDFQKGDIAEGYSVSREKKESFPLTVTSAQKNPTAFYLCASSIASYQRLRSWGANVLTFGAGSRLTVL.

This chain uses TRBV6-5 with TRBJ2-2; D gene unclear. Trimming pared 5 bases from V and 4 bases from J, leaving 8 bases between. The CDR3 sequence is 13 residues long. In germline, CDR1 is MNHEY, CDR2 SVGAGI. The CDR3 loop is CASSPDSTGELFF. CDR3 sequence (DNA): TGTGCCAGCAGTCCAGACTCCACCGGGGAGCTGTTTTTT.

V gene TRBV19 combines with J gene TRBJ2-2; 9 nucleotides line up with TRBD2. CDR1 is LNHDA and CDR2 is SQIVND in the germline V gene (reference sequence). Germline trimming cut 4 bases from V and 4 bases from J; bases unmatched to any gene: 4. The CDR3 covers 15 residues. DNA for the CDR3: TGTGCCAGTAGTAGGCAAGCGGGGGGCACCGGGGAGCTGTTTTTT. Its protein is CASSRQAGGTGELFF.

This clone was recorded once. This chain links TRBV6-5 with TRBJ2-7, with TRBD1 as a possible D gene (6 bases). Between the trimmed V and J ends, which lost 6 bases and 5 bases, there was a span of 20 bases. The CDR3 runs 15 residues. Looked up from germline, CDR1 is MNHEY and CDR2 is SVGAGI. CDR3 region: CASSRPSQGFHEQYF. The CDR3 bases are TGTGCCAGCAGCCGGCCTAGTCAGGGGTTCCACGAGCAGTACTTC.

The chain carries TRBV6-6 and TRBJ2-1; tentatively, D is TRBD1 (5 bases). V was clipped by 6 bases and J by 2 bases, with 8 bases between them. CDR1 and CDR2 from the germline V gene are MNHNY and SVGAGI (reference sequence). The CDR3 runs 13 residues. The CDR3 protein is CASRVDTYNEQFF. In nucleotides, the CDR3 is TGTGCCAGCAGAGTGGACACCTACAATGAGCAGTTCTTC.

This sequence joins TRBV12-3 or TRBV12-4 and TRBJ1-1; no definite D call. V shed 5 bases and J shed 7 bases, with 14 bases lying between them. This CDR3 contains 13 residues. The CDR3, as DNA: TGTGCCAGCAGTCCTTTGGACCGAGGTGAAGCTTTCTTT. Residues: CASSPLDRGEAFF.

The chain joins TRBV3-1 (or the pseudogene TRBV3-2) to TRBJ2-3, with TRBD2 matching 14 bases. This CDR3 is 19 amino acids long. CDR1 and CDR2 (germline): LGHDT, YNNKEL (reference sequence). The ends lost 4 bases at V and 1 base at J; junction bases unmatched: 10. The CDR3 protein is CASSRAGLAGAPGTDTQYF. The CDR3 DNA is TGTGCCAGCAGCCGAGCGGGACTAGCGGGGGCCCCCGGCACAGATACGCAGTATTTT.

The chain's CDR3 is CASSSLADPSYNEQFF. The CDR3 DNA reads TGTGCCAGCAGTTCACTAGCAGATCCCTCCTACAATGAGCAGTTCTTC. This rearrangement joins TRBV6-2 or TRBV6-3 to TRBJ2-1; the D gene is possibly TRBD2 (6 bases). V dropped 4 bases and J dropped 0 bases, with 13 bases sitting between them. This CDR3 comprises 16 residues. Germline-derived CDR1 and CDR2 are MNHEY and SVGEGT.

This sequence joins TRBV7-2 and TRBJ2-1, with D unclear. The CDR3 is made up of 14 amino acids. Looked up from germline, CDR1 is SGHTA and CDR2 is FQGNSA. Trimming pared 3 bases from V and 2 bases from J, leaving 8 bases between. Here the CDR3 reads CASSLTYTYNEQFF. The CDR3 region has the DNA TGTGCCAGCAGCTTGACTTATACCTACAATGAGCAGTTCTTC.

The chain uses TRBV30 and TRBJ1-2, with D possibly matching TRBD1 (5 bases). The germline CDR1 and CDR2 sequences are GTSNPN and SVGIG (reference sequence). V gave up 1 base and J gave up 4 bases, with 10 bases separating them. The CDR3 is 13 residues long. This CDR3 reads CAWSGGPFYGYTF. CDR3 DNA sequence: TGTGCCTGGAGTGGGGGCCCCTTCTATGGCTACACCTTC.

This chain uses TRBV9 with TRBJ1-1, with D possibly being TRBD1 (6 bases). The germline CDR1 and CDR2 sequences are SGDLS and YYNGEE. This CDR3 is built from 13 residues. The V end was cut by 2 bases, the J end by 5 bases, with 10 bases between. CDR3 residues: CASSVGAGTEAFF. CDR3 DNA: TGTGCCAGCAGCGTGGGGGCCGGGACTGAAGCTTTCTTT.